One sample yielded the 20 T cell receptor beta chains listed below, sequenced in a study of low-dose radiotherapy and immunotherapy resistance in tumors. Indicated time point: before trial treatment. Both TCRalpha and TCRbeta chains were reverse transcribed with V-gene-specific primers. The authors ran around 22 PCR cycles to amplify TCRs with a constant-region primer and V-primer adapter. TCRdb reprocessed the reads with MiXCR, giving one entry per CDR3 protein. The sample has fewer than 90,000 distinct CDR3 sequences, around 29% seen once. The starting material was PBMCs, obtained before treatment. These receptors all come from a female donor with ovarian cancer.

Judged by abundance, this clonotype is medium-sized (0.01 to 0.1%). This rearrangement joins TRBV2 to TRBJ1-2, with D possibly matching TRBD1 (6 bases). The germline CDR1 and CDR2 sequences are SNHLY and FYNNEI. The V and J ends lost 0 bases and 6 bases respectively, with 14 bases between them. The CDR3 consists of 15 residues. The CDR3 DNA reads as TGTGCCAGCAGTGAAGCGCGCGGGGGGCGGAATGGCTACACCTTC. Its protein is CASSEARGGRNGYTF. Full variable domain (outside the CDR3, taken from reference TRBV2 and TRBJ1-2): EPEVTQTPSHQVTQMGQEVILRCVPISNHLYFYWYRQILGQKVEFLVSFYNNEISEKSEIFDDQFSVERPDGSNFTLKIRSTKLEDSAMYFCASSEARGGRNGYTFGSGTRLTVV.

Many counts were recorded for this clonotype. The rearrangement links TRBV25-1 to TRBJ2-5, with TRBD2 identical over 11 bases. Germline values: CDR1 MGHDK, CDR2 SYGVNS. The CDR3 extends over 15 amino acids. V trimming: 4 bases; J trimming: 4 bases; junction bases outside the gene matches: 5. The CDR3 coding sequence is TGTGCCAGCAGTGGTTCGACTAGCGGGGCAGAGACCCAGTACTTC. Translating gives CASSGSTSGAETQYF.

This clonotype was detected many times. This chain uses TRBV28 with TRBJ1-1, with 8 bases that match TRBD1. Looked up from germline, CDR1 is MDHEN and CDR2 is SYDVKM. The CDR3 spans 16 residues. With 4 bases clipped from V and 5 bases from J, the junction kept 12 bases outside the gene matches. For the CDR3, the DNA is TGTGCCAGCAGTTACGCTCGGACAGGGTTGGGAACTGAAGCTTTCTTT. This codes for CASSYARTGLGTEAFF.

Notes on this clonotype: This probably arose from a read error, given a far larger clone one base away. The chain uses TRBV12-3 or TRBV12-4 and TRBJ2-1, with a possible D match to TRBD2 (7 bases). There are 14 residues in the CDR3. Trimming left V 6 bases short and J 13 bases short, with 22 bases between. The CDR3 here is CASRNTGGQETQFF. In nucleotides, the CDR3 is TGTGCCAGCAGAAACACGGGGGGACAAGAGACCCAGTTCTTC.

This clonotype was recorded many times. The V gene is TRBV5-1, the J gene TRBJ2-3; no definite D call. The V and J ends lost 0 bases and 0 bases respectively, with 8 bases between them. This CDR3 region has 15 residues. From germline, CDR1 is SGHRS and CDR2 YFSETQ. Here the CDR3 DNA reads TGCGCCAGCAGCTTGGGAACGGCTAGCACAGATACGCAGTATTTT. Protein: CASSLGTASTDTQYF.

This clonotype has only a few counts. The rearrangement joins TRBV7-9 to TRBJ2-1, with D tentatively TRBD2 (6 bases). Per the germline V gene, CDR1 is SEHNR and CDR2 is FQNEAQ (reference sequence). Between the trimmed V and J ends, which lost 1 base and 8 bases, there was a span of 18 bases. This CDR3 has 16 amino acids. The CDR3: CASSLVSGKIGDEQFF. The CDR3, as DNA: TGTGCCAGCAGCTTAGTTAGCGGTAAGATCGGCGATGAGCAGTTCTTC. Together with reference TRBV7-9 and TRBJ2-1, the CDR3 gives the full variable domain: DTGVSQNPRHKITKRGQNVTFRCDPISEHNRLYWYRQTLGQGPEFLTYFQNEAQLEKSRLLSDRFSAERPKGSFSTLEIQRTEQGDSAMYLCASSLVSGKIGDEQFFGPGTRLTVL.

Many counts were recorded for this clonotype. This chain links TRBV7-8 with TRBJ2-1; D is perhaps TRBD1 or TRBD2 (5 bases each). CDR3 length equals 14 residues. CDR1 and CDR2 (germline): SGHVS, FQNEAQ. V dropped 7 bases and J dropped 8 bases, with 18 bases sitting between them. The CDR3 DNA is TGTGCCAGCACCCCGGGACCGGCGAGGGATGAGCAGTTCTTC. It specifies CASTPGPARDEQFF.

This clonotype was recorded once. The conserved final phenylalanine or tryptophan is absent from the CDR3, which likely points to a read error. V is TRBV7-9 and J is TRBJ2-3; D unresolved. The germline V gene encodes CDR1 SEHNR and CDR2 FQNEAQ (reference sequence). This CDR3 has 14 residues. The ends were cut back, 4 bases at V and 5 bases at J, with 13 bases in the middle. The CDR3 protein is CASSSRESVDTQYL. The CDR3 DNA is TGTGCCAGCAGCTCTCGAGAGTCTGTAGATACGCAGTATTTA.

Comments on this clonotype: One end of the junction is discordant with germline, which a read error may explain. The chain carries TRBV4-3 and TRBJ2-1, with 10 bases aligning to TRBD2. In germline, CDR1 is LGHNA, CDR2 YSLEER. The CDR3 runs 15 residues. The CDR3 DNA sequence: TGCGCCAGCAGCCGCGGGACTAGCGCTCACAAAGAGCAGTTCTTC. It translates to CASSRGTSAHKEQFF.

This clonotype was observed a handful of times. A far larger clone is off by one base, so a read error is likely. J is TRBJ2-5 and V is TRBV6-8; weak D call: TRBD1 (5 bases). Trimming took 5 bases from V and 1 from J, leaving 17 bases between them. The CDR3 has 16 residues. Germline V gene data show CDR1 as MNHGY and CDR2 as SAAAGT. DNA for the CDR3: TGTGCCAGCAGTGAAGGCGGCAGGGAACCCCAAGAGACCCAGTACTTC. This encodes CASSEGGREPQETQYF.

This clonotype has ten or more counts. The rearrangement uses TRBV27 and TRBJ1-5; D perhaps matches TRBD1 (5 bases). The CDR3 spans 13 residues. Germline CDR1 is MNHEY and CDR2 is SMNVEV (reference sequence). V lost 4 bases to trimming and J lost 6 bases, with 10 bases between them. DNA for the CDR3: TGTGCCAGCAGTTCTAGGGGCGGTCAGCCCCAGCATTTT. Amino acids: CASSSRGGQPQHF.

This clonotype was seen repeatedly, ten times or more. This chain joins TRBV7-6 and TRBJ1-5, with 8 bases matching TRBD1. In germline, CDR1 is SGHVS, CDR2 FNYEAQ. This CDR3 is 16 amino acids long. Trimming at V came to 1 base and at J to 5 bases, leaving 7 bases not matched to a gene. Here the CDR3 reads CASSLEAGGADQPQHF. CDR3 coding DNA: TGTGCCAGCAGCTTAGAGGCAGGGGGCGCGGATCAGCCCCAGCATTTT.

There are many counts of this clonotype. The chain couples TRBV6-2 or TRBV6-3 to TRBJ1-1; D gene ambiguous. The CDR3 loop spans 10 amino acids. V lost 7 bases to trimming and J lost 10 bases, with 10 bases between them. The germline gives CDR1 MNHEY, CDR2 SVGEGT. The CDR3 sequence is CASTRTRAFF. For the CDR3, the DNA is TGTGCCAGCACCAGAACCAGAGCTTTCTTT.

This clonotype was seen repeatedly, ten times or more. This chain uses TRBV18 with TRBJ1-1; the D gene is possibly TRBD1 (6 bases). The CDR3 runs to 14 residues. V lost 5 bases and J lost 5, with 15 bases in between. Germline CDR1 is KGHSH and CDR2 is LQKENI. CDR3 bases: TGTGCCAGCTCAATACAGGGAATTCGGACTGAAGCTTTCTTT. It encodes CASSIQGIRTEAFF.

This clonotype occurred many times. V gene TRBV4-1 combines with J gene TRBJ2-7; the match to TRBD1 covers 8 bases. V shed 4 bases, J shed 4 bases, and the junction held 12 bases outside the gene matches. This CDR3 is built from 16 residues. Germline V gene data show CDR1 as MGHRA and CDR2 as YSYEKL. Here the CDR3 DNA reads TGCGCCAGCAGCCTTTCTTCCGGACAGGGCGGGTACGAGCAGTACTTC. This gives the protein CASSLSSGQGGYEQYF.

The table lists this clonotype with many counts. The genes are TRBV20-1 and TRBJ1-6; no clear D gene. The CDR3 is 15 residues long. Germline lookup yields CDR1 DFQATT and CDR2 SNEGSKA (reference sequence). With 2 bases removed from V and 7 bases from J, the gap between germline ends came to 15 bases. The CDR3 here is CSARPGLIPNSPLHF. The DNA of the CDR3 is TGCAGTGCTAGACCTGGACTGATCCCGAATTCACCCCTCCACTTT.

The J gene is TRBJ2-6, the V gene TRBV5-1, with TRBD1 identical over 10 bases. The V segment lost 6 bases and the J segment 3 bases; nucleotides outside the gene matches: 9. The CDR3 has 17 amino acids. Germline V CDR1 and CDR2: SGHRS, YFSETQ. This CDR3 is CASTPRDRGFGANVLTF. The CDR3 DNA reads as TGCGCCAGCACGCCCCGGGACAGGGGCTTTGGGGCCAACGTCCTGACTTTC.

This clonotype showed up many times. The chain couples TRBV7-9 to TRBJ2-5; 10 bases map to TRBD2. V lost 1 base and J lost 4; bases outside the gene matches: 6. Germline V gene data show CDR1 as SEHNR and CDR2 as FQNEAQ (reference sequence). The CDR3 runs to 16 residues. DNA of the CDR3: TGTGCCAGCAGCTTAGTCCTAGCGGGAGCTCGAGAGACCCAGTACTTC. Translated: CASSLVLAGARETQYF.

This clonotype was picked up many times. The J gene is TRBJ2-7, the V gene TRBV7-8, with D perhaps matching TRBD1 (6 bases). Germline CDR1 and CDR2: SGHVS and FQNEAQ. V was clipped by 2 bases and J by 1 base, with 15 bases between them. The CDR3 has 16 residues. CDR3 loop: CASSLRTTGNSYEQYF. The DNA for the CDR3 is TGTGCCAGCAGCTTACGAACCACAGGGAATTCCTACGAGCAGTACTTC.

This chain connects TRBV12-3 or TRBV12-4 to TRBJ1-6; 7 bases align to TRBD1. Germline trimming cut 6 bases from V and 6 bases from J; bases unmatched to any gene: 5. This CDR3 comprises 14 residues. The CDR3 region is CASSPGTANSPLHF. In DNA form, the CDR3 reads TGTGCCAGCAGCCCCGGGACAGCTAATTCACCCCTCCACTTT.